One and the same sample provided the 22 T cell receptor beta chains below, sequenced in a study of identical twins. TCRdb analysed the 5' RACE reads with MiXCR anew, one entry per CDR3 protein. Of under 900,000 distinct CDR3 sequences in the sample, roughly 18% were seen once. These same data were also listed under a study on T cells expressing NK-cell markers.

The sequenced sample consisted of PBMCs. All receptors come from a woman under 30 in good health.

This clonotype was seen a few times. The chain recombines TRBV10-2 with TRBJ2-3; 9 nucleotides align to TRBD2. There are 13 residues in the CDR3. Germline-derived CDR1 and CDR2 are WSHSY and SAAADI. V lost 4 bases to trimming and J lost 4 bases; unmatched junction nucleotides: 0. CDR3 nucleotide sequence: TGCGCCAGCAGTGGACTAGCGGCAGATACGCAGTATTTT. As protein: CASSGLAADTQYF.

The chain combines TRBV6-1 with TRBJ2-7; D may be TRBD1 (6 bases). V shed 5 bases and J shed 0 bases, with 11 bases lying between them. The germline V gene encodes CDR1 MNHNS and CDR2 SASEGT. The CDR3 length is 14 residues. DNA of the CDR3: TGTGCCAGCAGTCGGGACACTAGCTCCTACGAGCAGTACTTC. Translated: CASSRDTSSYEQYF.

The V call is TRBV4-2, the J call TRBJ1-1; the D gene is possibly TRBD1 (6 bases). Between the trimmed V and J ends, which lost 4 bases and 1 base, there was a span of 13 bases. Germline CDR1 and CDR2: LGHNA and YNFKEQ. CDR3 length: 15 amino acids. The CDR3 bases are TGTGCCAGCAGCCGGGTAACAGGGCGGAACACTGAAGCTTTCTTT. Its translation is CASSRVTGRNTEAFF.

This clonotype was recorded at least ten times. The chain joins TRBV15 to TRBJ2-7; D unclear. The CDR3 contains 14 residues. Germline values: CDR1 LNHNV, CDR2 YYDKDF (reference sequence). The V end was cut by 0 bases, the J end by 6 bases, with 12 bases between. The CDR3 DNA follows: TGTGCCACCAGCAGAGAATTAGCTTACGGCGAGCAGTACTTC. This sequence encodes CATSRELAYGEQYF.

The V gene is TRBV6-5, the J gene TRBJ2-1, with D maybe TRBD2 (5 bases). V was trimmed by 5 bases and J by 6 bases, leaving 5 bases between them. CDR1 and CDR2 from the germline V gene are MNHEY and SVGAGI. The CDR3 sequence is 11 residues long. The CDR3 loop is CASSGSNEQFF. CDR3 bases: TGTGCCAGCAGTGGGAGCAATGAGCAGTTCTTC.

This clonotype was recorded many times. The chain joins TRBV12-3 or TRBV12-4 to TRBJ2-3, with D hard to call. The CDR3 has 12 amino acids. V was pared by 6 bases and J by 3 bases, with 7 bases between. The CDR3 DNA sequence: TGTGCCAGCAGCCAAATGACAGATACGCAGTATTTT. Translation: CASSQMTDTQYF.

The table lists this clonotype with a few counts. V is TRBV29-1 and J is TRBJ2-5; TRBD1 matches 7 bases. V was clipped by 6 bases and J by 3 bases; unmatched bases: 13. Germline assignment: CDR1 SQVTM and CDR2 ANQGSEA. The CDR3 runs to 15 residues. The CDR3 DNA is TGCAGCGTCCGGGACAGAGAGAGGGGAAAAGAGACCCAGTACTTC. It translates to CSVRDRERGKETQYF.

This chain uses TRBV12-3 or TRBV12-4 with TRBJ1-2; unclear D gene. The V end was cut by 0 bases, the J end by 4 bases, with 12 bases between. The CDR3 length is 15 residues. In nucleotides, the CDR3 is TGTGCCAGCAGTTTAGCGGGAAGAACGGTCTATGGCTACACCTTC. Amino acid sequence: CASSLAGRTVYGYTF.

This sequence joins TRBV10-3 and TRBJ2-7; 8 nucleotides align to TRBD2. V lost 8 bases and J lost 5; bases outside the gene matches: 8. The CDR3 runs to 13 residues. Germline loops: CDR1 ENHRY, CDR2 SYGVKD. CDR3 in amino acids: CAIQGGRLDEQYF. In nucleotides, the CDR3 is TGTGCCATCCAAGGCGGGAGGTTAGACGAGCAGTACTTC.

This clonotype has a handful of counts. The chain joins TRBV5-1 to TRBJ1-1, with a possible D match to TRBD1 (5 bases). The ends were cut back, 4 bases at V and 8 bases at J, with 15 bases in the middle. The CDR3 spans 13 residues. The V gene's germline CDR1 is SGHRS and CDR2 YFSETQ. CDR3 in amino acids: CASSLPGRVEAFF. Here the CDR3 DNA reads TGCGCCAGCAGCCTGCCAGGGAGGGTAGAAGCTTTCTTT.

In its sample, this clonotype was seen many times. This chain joins TRBV20-1 and TRBJ2-1; 7 bases align to TRBD2. After removal of 2 bases from V and 0 bases from J, the junction contained 4 bases not matched to a gene. The germline CDR1 and CDR2 sequences are DFQATT and SNEGSKA (reference sequence). This CDR3 has 15 amino acids. The CDR3 nucleotides read TGCAGTGCTAGACCCCTAGCGGACTCCTACAATGAGCAGTTCTTC. As protein: CSARPLADSYNEQFF.

The sample holds one count of this clonotype. J is TRBJ2-1 and V is TRBV9, with 9 bases aligning to TRBD2. Germline loops: CDR1 SGDLS, CDR2 YYNGEE. The CDR3 is 16 residues long. The J segment lost 5 bases and the V segment lost 0 bases, leaving 6 bases of the junction unmatched. The CDR3 loop reads CASSVGGGGAHNEQFF. In DNA, the CDR3 is TGTGCCAGCAGCGTAGGAGGCGGGGGGGCCCACAATGAGCAGTTCTTC.

CDR3 in DNA: TGTGCCAGCAGTTTAAGCCCCCTCCCAGGGAGAGGGGTAATCAAGGCCCAGCATTTT. Protein sequence: CASSLSPLPGRGVIKAQHF. The rearrangement uses TRBV12-3 or TRBV12-4 and TRBJ1-5, with TRBD1 as a possible D gene (5 bases). The V and J ends lost 2 bases and 11 bases respectively, with 31 bases between them. The CDR3 loop spans 19 amino acids.

This clonotype was seen only a few times. This rearrangement joins TRBV20-1 to TRBJ1-5, with 11 bases that match TRBD1. V shed 1 base, J shed 6 bases, and the junction held 2 bases outside the gene matches. This CDR3 is built from 14 residues. Germline V gives CDR1 DFQATT, CDR2 SNEGSKA (reference sequence). In DNA form, the CDR3 reads TGCAGTGCTAGAGGGGGACAGGGGGGTCAGCCCCAGCATTTT. Translated, it gives CSARGGQGGQPQHF.

This chain joins TRBV27 and TRBJ2-3, with 11 bases matching TRBD2. Trimming removed 4 bases from V and 2 bases from J; junction bases left unmatched: 5. The CDR3 is 16 amino acids. Germline-derived CDR1 and CDR2 are MNHEY and SMNVEV (reference sequence). The CDR3 DNA follows: TGTGCCAGCAGTTCTCGACTAGCGGGATTCACAGATACGCAGTATTTT. It yields the protein CASSSRLAGFTDTQYF.

This clonotype was picked up a small number of times. The J gene is TRBJ2-1, the V gene TRBV7-2, with TRBD2 matching over 14 bases. The CDR3 covers 17 residues. Germline values: CDR1 SGHTA, CDR2 FQGNSA. V lost 7 bases and J lost 8; bases outside the gene matches: 13. CDR3 nucleotides: TGTGCCAGCACCCGGACTAGCGGGAGGCGAAGGAGCCATGAGCAGTTCTTC. Translation: CASTRTSGRRRSHEQFF.

There are a few counts of this clonotype. V usage is TRBV9 and J usage is TRBJ2-3; 11 nucleotides match TRBD2. Germline V gene sequence: CDR1 SGDLS, CDR2 YYNGEE. The V gene end was trimmed by 0 bases and the J gene end by 5 bases; junction bases not matched to a gene: 2. The CDR3 runs to 15 residues. CDR3 region: CASSVVAGGGDTQYF. Written as DNA, the CDR3 is TGTGCCAGCAGCGTAGTAGCGGGAGGGGGAGATACGCAGTATTTT. Looking up the rest from reference TRBV9 and TRBJ2-3 gives the full variable domain: DSGVTQTPKHLITATGQRVTLRCSPRSGDLSVYWYQQSLDQGLQFLIQYYNGEERAKGNILERFSAQQFPDLHSELNLSSLELGDSALYFCASSVVAGGGDTQYFGPGTRLTVL.

The chain employs TRBV5-1 and TRBJ2-5, with 12 bases identical to TRBD2. Germline CDR1 and CDR2: SGHRS and YFSETQ. The CDR3 is 15 amino acids. J gave up 4 bases and V 4 bases, and 5 bases lay outside the gene matches. The CDR3 DNA is TGCGCCAGCAGCAACAAACTAGCGGGAGGAGAGACCCAGTACTTC. This encodes CASSNKLAGGETQYF.

On this clonotype: At one end the junction does not follow the germline gene, possibly because of a read error. The rearrangement joins TRBV7-3 to TRBJ1-1, with 7 nucleotides matching TRBD1. This CDR3 is 13 amino acids long. Germline V gene lookup returns CDR1 SGHTA and CDR2 FQGTGA. CDR3 nucleotides: TGTGCCAGCAGCCCGACAGGGAACGCTGAAGCTTTCTTT. Its protein is CASSPTGNAEAFF.

The V and J genes are TRBV20-1 and TRBJ2-1; possibly TRBD1 or TRBD2 for D (5 bases each). V lost 6 bases and J lost 6, with 27 bases in between. Germline V gives CDR1 DFQATT, CDR2 SNEGSKA (reference sequence). This CDR3 is 17 amino acids long. CDR3 in DNA: TGCAGTGCCATCAAACCCCCGGGACGAGGAGATAGCAATGAGCAGTTCTTC. This sequence encodes CSAIKPPGRGDSNEQFF.

The chain carries TRBV5-1 and TRBJ2-3; 7 bases fit TRBD2. J was trimmed by 2 bases and V by 3 bases; bases with no gene match: 9. This CDR3 contains 16 residues. Germline V gene data show CDR1 as SGHRS and CDR2 as YFSETQ. The CDR3 reads CASSYFSGLITDTQYF. CDR3 sequence (DNA): TGCGCCAGCAGCTACTTCTCGGGACTAATCACAGATACGCAGTATTTT.

J is TRBJ1-1 and V is TRBV30; D gene uncertain. Trimming removed 1 base at V and 3 bases at J, with 6 bases between. Per germline, CDR1 GTSNPN and CDR2 SVGIG (reference sequence). The CDR3 length is 12 residues. The CDR3 sequence is CAWSGEYTEAFF. The CDR3, as DNA: TGTGCCTGGAGTGGGGAATACACTGAAGCTTTCTTT.